The table lists the clone carrying this T cell receptor (beta chain) with many counts. Antigen: not known. This sample stems from a study of T-cell reconstitution after alpha-beta-depleted transplantation in children. Whole-study results and caveats: The origin of high day-60 TCRbeta diversity in some patients lay in surviving recipient T cells and thymic progenitors. Two months or so post-transplant, alpha-beta T cells reportedly derived from several hundred expanded graft clones. T-cell counts and diversity were attributed mostly to newly produced T cells one year after transplant.

Library preparation (for TCRbeta) was performed with unique molecular identifiers. Via MiXCR, TCRdb re-called the PCR reads, giving one row per CDR3 protein. The table has 490,000 or so distinct CDR3 sequences, over 9.5% seen once. The germline CDR1 and CDR2 sequences are SQVTM and ANQGSEA. The ends lost 3 bases at V and 6 bases at J; junction bases unmatched: 6. CDR3 length: 13 residues. V and J are TRBV29-1 and TRBJ1-1; 8 nucleotides line up with TRBD1. The sequencing here drew on PBMCs, taken before TCRalphabeta/CD19-depleted stem cell transplant. The sequence was collected from a child aged 2 to 10 with inherited bone marrow failure, due to receive a stem cell transplant. This CDR3 reads CSVDWQGASEAFF. As DNA, the CDR3 is TGCAGCGTTGATTGGCAGGGGGCCTCTGAAGCTTTCTTT.